A selection of T cell receptor beta chains follows, all from one sample in a study of vaccination and CD4 T cells after COVID-19. TCRdb used MiXCR to reprocess the PCR reads, holding one entry per CDR3 protein. The data show roughly 13,000 distinct CDR3 sequences, with roughly three fifths seen just once and approximately 13% held by the top ten. The antigens these receptors bind are not known. Sequenced material: CD4+ T cells from blood, cultured in vitro. These receptors were collected from a human donor who had recovered from COVID-19. Each CDR3 is given with its conserved first and last residue. A D gene is named only where the DNA matches it firmly. Only some rows state a clone size, as once, few, many or a class for expanded clones.

D,size,J,V,CDR3,DNA
TRBD1,medium-sized,TRBJ1-2,TRBV20-1,CSARDMTGDGYTF,TGCAGTGCTAGAGATATGACAGGGGATGGCTACACCTTC
NA,NA,TRBJ2-1,TRBV12-3/TRBV12-4,CASSLYNGGGGEQFF,TGTGCCAGCAGTTTATATAACGGGGGAGGCGGCGAGCAGTTCTTC
NA,NA,TRBJ1-5,TRBV6-2/TRBV6-3,CASGDPGQGHQPQHF,TGTGCCAGCGGGGACCCGGGACAAGGACATCAGCCCCAGCATTTT
TRBD2,NA,TRBJ2-1,TRBV5-1,CASGVGGSINEQFF,TGCGCCAGCGGGGTCGGCGGGAGTATAAATGAGCAGTTCTTC
TRBD2,few,TRBJ2-1,TRBV12-3/TRBV12-4,CASKDLAGVFDEQFF,TGTGCCAGCAAGGACCTAGCGGGAGTGTTCGATGAGCAGTTCTTC
TRBD1,NA,TRBJ2-2,TRBV7-3,CASSLDRESPGELFF,TGTGCCAGCAGCTTGGACAGGGAATCCCCCGGGGAGCTGTTTTTT
TRBD2,NA,TRBJ2-5,TRBV2,CASSEQASGETQYF,TGTGCCAGCAGTGAACAGGCTAGCGGAGAGACCCAGTACTTC
NA,NA,TRBJ2-5,TRBV6-2/TRBV6-3,CASRPGLGQQETQYF,TGTGCCAGCAGACCCGGCCTTGGACAGCAAGAGACCCAGTACTTC
TRBD1,NA,TRBJ2-3,TRBV7-2,CAKGTATRTDTQYF,TGTGCCAAAGGGACAGCAACACGCACAGATACGCAGTATTTT
TRBD1,NA,TRBJ2-3,TRBV10-3,CAIMIRNRGRPDTQYF,TGTGCCATCATGATTCGAAACAGGGGGCGCCCAGATACGCAGTATTTT
NA,NA,TRBJ1-3,TRBV23-1,CASSHYGNTIYF,TGCGCCAGCAGTCATTATGGAAACACCATATATTTT
TRBD2,NA,TRBJ2-1,TRBV20-1,CSASPGGYNEQFF,TGCAGTGCTAGTCCGGGAGGTTACAATGAGCAGTTCTTC
NA,NA,TRBJ1-1,TRBV30,CAWSWPKTNLNTEAFF,TGTGCCTGGAGTTGGCCCAAGACGAACCTGAACACTGAAGCTTTCTTT
NA,few,TRBJ2-2,TRBV20-1,CSAIQTTNTGELFF,TGCAGTGCAATACAGACCACGAACACCGGGGAGCTGTTTTTT
TRBD1,NA,TRBJ2-5,TRBV7-8,CASSGPSGGETQYF,TGTGCCAGCAGCGGCCCCTCAGGGGGAGAGACCCAGTACTTC